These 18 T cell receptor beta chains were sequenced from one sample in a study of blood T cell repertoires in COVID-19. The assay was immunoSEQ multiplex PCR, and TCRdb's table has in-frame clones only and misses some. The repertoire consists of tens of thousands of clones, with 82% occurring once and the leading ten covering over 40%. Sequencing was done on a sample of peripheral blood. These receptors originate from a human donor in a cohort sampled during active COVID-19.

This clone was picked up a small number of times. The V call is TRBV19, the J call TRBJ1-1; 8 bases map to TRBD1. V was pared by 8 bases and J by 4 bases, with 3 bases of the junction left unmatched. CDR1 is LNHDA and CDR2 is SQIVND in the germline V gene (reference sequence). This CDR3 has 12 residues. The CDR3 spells CASRTGGTEAFF. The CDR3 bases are TGTGCCAGTCGCACAGGGGGCACTGAAGCTTTCTTT.

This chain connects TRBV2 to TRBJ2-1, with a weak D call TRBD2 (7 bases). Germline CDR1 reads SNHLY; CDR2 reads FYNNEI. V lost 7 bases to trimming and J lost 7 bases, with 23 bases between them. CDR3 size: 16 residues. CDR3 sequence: CASNTLAGGPRNEQFF. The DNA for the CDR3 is TGTGCCAGCAATACCTTGGCCGGGGGGCCTCGGAATGAGCAGTTCTTC.

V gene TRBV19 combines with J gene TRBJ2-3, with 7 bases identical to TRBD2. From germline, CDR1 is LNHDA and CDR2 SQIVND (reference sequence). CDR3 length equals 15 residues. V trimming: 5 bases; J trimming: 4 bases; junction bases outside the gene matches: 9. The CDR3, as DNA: TGTGCCAGTAGTGGGGCTGGGAGGGAGGCAGATACGCAGTATTTT. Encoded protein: CASSGAGREADTQYF.

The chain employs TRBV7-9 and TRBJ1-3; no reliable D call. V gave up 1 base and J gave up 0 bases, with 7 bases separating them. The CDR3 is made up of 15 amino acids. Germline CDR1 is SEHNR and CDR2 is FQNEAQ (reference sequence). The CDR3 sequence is CASSLGTVSGNTIYF. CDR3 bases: TGTGCCAGCAGCTTAGGAACAGTCTCTGGAAACACCATATATTTT.

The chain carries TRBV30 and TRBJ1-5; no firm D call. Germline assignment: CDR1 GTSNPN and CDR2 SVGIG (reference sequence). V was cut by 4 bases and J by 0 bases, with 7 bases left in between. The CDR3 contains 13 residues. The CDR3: CAWTTDSNQPQHF. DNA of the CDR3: TGTGCCTGGACTACAGATAGCAATCAGCCCCAGCATTTT.

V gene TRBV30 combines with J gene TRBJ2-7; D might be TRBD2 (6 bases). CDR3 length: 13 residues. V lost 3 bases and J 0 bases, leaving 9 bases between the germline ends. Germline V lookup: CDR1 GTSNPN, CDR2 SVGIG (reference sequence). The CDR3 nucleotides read TGTGCCTGGAGATGGCGGGGCTCCTACGAGCAGTACTTC. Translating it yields CAWRWRGSYEQYF.

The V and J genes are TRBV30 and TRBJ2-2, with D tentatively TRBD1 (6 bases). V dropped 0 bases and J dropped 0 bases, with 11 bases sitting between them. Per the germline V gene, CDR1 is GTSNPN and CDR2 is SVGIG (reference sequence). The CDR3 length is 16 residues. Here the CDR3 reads CAWSVRPGANTGELFF. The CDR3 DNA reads TGTGCCTGGAGTGTACGGCCAGGGGCGAACACCGGGGAGCTGTTTTTT.

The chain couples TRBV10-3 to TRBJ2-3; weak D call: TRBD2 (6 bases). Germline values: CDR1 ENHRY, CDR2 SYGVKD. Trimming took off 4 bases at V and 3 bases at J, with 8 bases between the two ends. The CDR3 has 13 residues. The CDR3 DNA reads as TGTGCCATCAGTGGAGGGACTACAGATACGCAGTATTTT. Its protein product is CAISGGTTDTQYF.

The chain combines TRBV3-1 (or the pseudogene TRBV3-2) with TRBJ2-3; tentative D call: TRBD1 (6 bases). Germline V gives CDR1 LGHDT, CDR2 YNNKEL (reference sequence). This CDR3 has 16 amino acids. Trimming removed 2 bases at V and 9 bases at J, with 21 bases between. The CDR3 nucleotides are TGTGCCAGCAGCCAAATACCGGGACAACCCTCCATAACGCAGTATTTT. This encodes CASSQIPGQPSITQYF.

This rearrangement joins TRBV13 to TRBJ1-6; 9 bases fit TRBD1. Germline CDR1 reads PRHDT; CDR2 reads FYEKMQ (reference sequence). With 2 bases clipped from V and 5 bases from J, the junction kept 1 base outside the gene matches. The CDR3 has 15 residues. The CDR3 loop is CASSLWDRDNSPLHF. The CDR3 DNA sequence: TGTGCCAGCAGCTTATGGGACAGGGATAATTCACCCCTCCACTTT.

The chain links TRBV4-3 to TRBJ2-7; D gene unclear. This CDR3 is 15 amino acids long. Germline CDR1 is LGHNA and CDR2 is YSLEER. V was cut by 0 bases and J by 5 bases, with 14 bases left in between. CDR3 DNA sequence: TGCGCCAGCAGCCAAGATTGGTCCGGGTCAGACGAGCAGTACTTC. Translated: CASSQDWSGSDEQYF.

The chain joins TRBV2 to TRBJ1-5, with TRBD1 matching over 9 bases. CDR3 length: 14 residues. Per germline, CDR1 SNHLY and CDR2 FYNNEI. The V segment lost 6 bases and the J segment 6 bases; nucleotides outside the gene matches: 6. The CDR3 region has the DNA TGTGCCAGCAGACGCGGGACAGGGCGTCAGCCCCAGCATTTT. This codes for CASRRGTGRQPQHF.

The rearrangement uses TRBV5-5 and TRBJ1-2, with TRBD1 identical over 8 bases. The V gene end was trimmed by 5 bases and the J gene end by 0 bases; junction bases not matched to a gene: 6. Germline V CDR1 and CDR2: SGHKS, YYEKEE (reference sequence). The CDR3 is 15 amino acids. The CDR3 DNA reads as TGTGCCAGCAGACTGCCGGGACAGGCTAACTATGGCTACACCTTC. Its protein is CASRLPGQANYGYTF.

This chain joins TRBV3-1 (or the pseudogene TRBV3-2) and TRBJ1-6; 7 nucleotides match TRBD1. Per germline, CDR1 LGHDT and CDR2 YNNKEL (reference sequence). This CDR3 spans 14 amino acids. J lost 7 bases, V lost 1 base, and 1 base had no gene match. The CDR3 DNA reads TGTGCCAGCAGCCAAGTACAGGGGAATTCACCCCTCCACTTT. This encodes CASSQVQGNSPLHF.

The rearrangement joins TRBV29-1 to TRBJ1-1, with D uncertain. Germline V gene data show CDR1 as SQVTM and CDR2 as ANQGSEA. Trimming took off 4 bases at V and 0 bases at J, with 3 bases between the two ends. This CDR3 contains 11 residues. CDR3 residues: CSVAMNTEAFF. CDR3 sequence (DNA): TGCAGCGTTGCAATGAACACTGAAGCTTTCTTT. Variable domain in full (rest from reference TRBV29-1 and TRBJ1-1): SAVISQKPSRDICQRGTSLTIQCQVDSQVTMMFWYRQQPGQSLTLIATANQGSEATYESGFVIDKFPISRPNLTFSTLTVSNMSPEDSSIYLCSVAMNTEAFFGQGTRLTVV.

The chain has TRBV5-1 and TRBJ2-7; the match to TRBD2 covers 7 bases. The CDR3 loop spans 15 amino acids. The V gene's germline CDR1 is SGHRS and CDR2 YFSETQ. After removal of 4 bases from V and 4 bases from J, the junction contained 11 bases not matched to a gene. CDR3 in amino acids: CASSPWPLGGYEQYF. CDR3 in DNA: TGCGCCAGCAGCCCTTGGCCCTTGGGGGGGTACGAGCAGTACTTC.

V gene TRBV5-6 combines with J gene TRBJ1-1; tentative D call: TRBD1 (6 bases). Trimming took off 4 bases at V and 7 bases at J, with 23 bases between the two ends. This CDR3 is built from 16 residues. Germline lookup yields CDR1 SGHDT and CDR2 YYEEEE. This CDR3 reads CASSPLGKGEGSEAFF. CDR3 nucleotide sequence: TGTGCCAGCAGCCCCCTCGGAAAGGGGGAAGGGAGTGAAGCTTTCTTT.

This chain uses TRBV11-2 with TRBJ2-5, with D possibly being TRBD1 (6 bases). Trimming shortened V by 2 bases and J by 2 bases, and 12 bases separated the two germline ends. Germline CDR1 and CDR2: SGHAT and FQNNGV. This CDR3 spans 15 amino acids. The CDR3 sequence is CASSLLQGRQETQYF. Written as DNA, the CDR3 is TGTGCCAGCAGCTTACTACAGGGAAGGCAAGAGACCCAGTACTTC.